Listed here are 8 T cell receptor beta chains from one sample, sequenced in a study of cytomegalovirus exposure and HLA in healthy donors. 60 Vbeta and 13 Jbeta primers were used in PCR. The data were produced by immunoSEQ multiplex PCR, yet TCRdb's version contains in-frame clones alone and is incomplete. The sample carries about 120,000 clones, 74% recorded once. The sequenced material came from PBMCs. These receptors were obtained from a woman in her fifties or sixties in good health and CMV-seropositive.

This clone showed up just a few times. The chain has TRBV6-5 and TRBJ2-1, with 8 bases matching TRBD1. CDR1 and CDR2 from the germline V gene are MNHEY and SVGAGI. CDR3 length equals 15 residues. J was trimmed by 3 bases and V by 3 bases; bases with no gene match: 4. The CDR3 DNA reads TGTGCCAGCAGTTATCAGGGGGCGAACTACAATGAGCAGTTCTTC. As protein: CASSYQGANYNEQFF.

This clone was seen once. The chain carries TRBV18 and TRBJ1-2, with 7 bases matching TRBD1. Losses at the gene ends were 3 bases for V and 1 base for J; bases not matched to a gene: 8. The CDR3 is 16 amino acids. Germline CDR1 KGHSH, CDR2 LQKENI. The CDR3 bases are TGTGCCAGCTCACCCGGGACAGTCTTCGGTAACTATGGCTACACCTTC. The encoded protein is CASSPGTVFGNYGYTF. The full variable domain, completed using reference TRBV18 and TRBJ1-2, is NAGVMQNPRHLVRRRGQEARLRCSPMKGHSHVYWYRQLPEEGLKFMVYLQKENIIDESGMPKERFSAEFPKEGPSILRIQQVVRGDSAAYFCASSPGTVFGNYGYTFGSGTRLTVV.

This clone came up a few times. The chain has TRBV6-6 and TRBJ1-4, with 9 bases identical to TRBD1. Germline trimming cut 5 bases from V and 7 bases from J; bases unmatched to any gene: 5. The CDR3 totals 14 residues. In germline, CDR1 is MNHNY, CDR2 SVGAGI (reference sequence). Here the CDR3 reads CASSPGTGFEKLFF. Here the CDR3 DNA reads TGTGCCAGCAGTCCCGGGACAGGGTTTGAAAAACTGTTTTTT.

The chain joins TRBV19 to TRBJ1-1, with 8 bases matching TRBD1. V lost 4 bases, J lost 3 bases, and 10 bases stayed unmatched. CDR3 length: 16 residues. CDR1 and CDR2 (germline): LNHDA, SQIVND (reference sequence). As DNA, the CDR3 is TGTGCCAGTAGTAAGACACCGACAGGGGAAGACACTGAAGCTTTCTTT. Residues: CASSKTPTGEDTEAFF. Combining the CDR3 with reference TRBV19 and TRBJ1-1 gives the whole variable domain DGGITQSPKYLFRKEGQNVTLSCEQNLNHDAMYWYRQDPGQGLRLIYYSQIVNDFQKGDIAEGYSVSREKKESFPLTVTSAQKNPTAFYLCASSKTPTGEDTEAFFGQGTRLTVV.

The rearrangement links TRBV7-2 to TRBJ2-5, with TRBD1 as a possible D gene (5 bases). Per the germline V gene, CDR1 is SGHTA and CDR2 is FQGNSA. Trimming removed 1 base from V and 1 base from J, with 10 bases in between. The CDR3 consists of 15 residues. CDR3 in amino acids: CASSLGRGLQETQYF. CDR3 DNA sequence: TGTGCCAGCAGCTTAGGTAGGGGTCTCCAAGAGACCCAGTACTTC.

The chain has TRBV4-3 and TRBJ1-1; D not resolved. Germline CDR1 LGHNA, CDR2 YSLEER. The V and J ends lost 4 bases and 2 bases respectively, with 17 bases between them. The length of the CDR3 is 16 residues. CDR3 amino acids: CASSPSSAGRNTEAFF. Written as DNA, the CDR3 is TGCGCCAGCAGCCCCTCGTCTGCAGGTCGTAACACTGAAGCTTTCTTT.

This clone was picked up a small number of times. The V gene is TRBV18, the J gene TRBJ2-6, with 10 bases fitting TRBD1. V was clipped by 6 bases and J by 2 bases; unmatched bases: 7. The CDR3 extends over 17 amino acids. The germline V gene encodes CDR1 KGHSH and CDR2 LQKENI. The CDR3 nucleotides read TGTGCCAGCTCGGCCGGGACAGGGGCGCCTGGGGCCAACGTCCTGACTTTC. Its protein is CASSAGTGAPGANVLTF.

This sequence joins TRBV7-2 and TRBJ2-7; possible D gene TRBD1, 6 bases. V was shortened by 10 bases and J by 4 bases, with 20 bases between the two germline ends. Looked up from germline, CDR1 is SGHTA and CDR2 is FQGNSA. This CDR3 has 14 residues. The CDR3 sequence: CATKRTDLDYEQYF. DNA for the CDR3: TGTGCCACAAAAAGGACAGACCTTGATTACGAGCAGTACTTC.